A single sample gave rise to the 13 T cell receptor beta chains below, sequenced in a study of Tregs in tolerant kidney transplant recipients. Produced via immunoSEQ multiplex PCR; TCRdb's table is partial and in-frame only. The sample is made up of roughly 30,000 clones, and the top ten hold 14% of it. The source material was CD8+ T cells from blood, sampled before the transplant. The receptor set was obtained from a human donor who received a combined kidney and bone marrow transplant.

Turning to this clone: Read data end 3 residues before the CDR3 end; the end is taken from the germline J gene. The gene calls are TRBV10-3 and TRBJ2-1; 9 nucleotides match TRBD1. This CDR3 is built from 14 residues. Germline CDR1 reads ENHRY; CDR2 reads SYGVKD. With V trimmed by 1 base and J by 7 bases, 2 bases remained unmatched. CDR3: CAISEYGQGNEQFF. Incomplete CDR3 DNA: TGTGCCATCAGTGAGTACGGACAGGGGAATGAG.

In regard to this clone: The read ends 3 residues before the CDR3 terminus; that terminus is restored from the germline J gene. The chain has TRBV5-8 and TRBJ2-7; TRBD1 matches 8 bases. This CDR3 region has 15 residues. The V gene's germline CDR1 is SGHTS and CDR2 YDEGEE. V dropped 4 bases and J dropped 3; count of bases not matched to a gene: 9. CDR3 protein: CASSVGIQGVYEQYF. CDR3 DNA, as far as it was read: TGTGCCAGCAGCGTAGGGATACAGGGGGTCTACGAG.

CDR3 loop: CSAKQYNEQFF. Partial CDR3 DNA: TGCAGTGCTAAACAGTACAATGAG. The gene calls are TRBV20-1 and TRBJ2-1; no clear D gene. The read terminates 3 residues ahead of where the CDR3 ends, so the germline J gene completes it. The V end was cut by 4 bases, the J end by 4 bases, with 5 bases between. CDR3 length: 11 residues. Per the germline V gene, CDR1 is DFQATT and CDR2 is SNEGSKA (reference sequence).

To note about this clone: The read terminates 3 residues ahead of where the CDR3 ends, so the germline J gene completes it. This chain links TRBV7-8 with TRBJ2-1, with D possibly being TRBD1 (5 bases). CDR3 length equals 15 residues. V was pared by 3 bases and J by 2 bases, with 11 bases between. Germline assignment: CDR1 SGHVS and CDR2 FQNEAQ. CDR3 region: CASSFGAFTYNEQFF. CDR3 bases read: TGTGCCAGCAGCTTTGGGGCCTTCACCTACAATGAG.

The sequenced part of the CDR3 DNA is TGCGCCAGCAGCCGGGGACAGGGAAGCACAGATACG. It translates to CASSRGQGSTDT. The whole CDR3 protein reads CASSRGQGSTDTQYF. The chain joins TRBV5-1 to TRBJ2-3; 9 nucleotides line up with TRBD1. The read ends 3 residues before the CDR3 terminus; that terminus is restored from the germline J gene. J was trimmed by 0 bases and V by 4 bases; bases with no gene match: 3. Per the germline V gene, CDR1 is SGHRS and CDR2 is YFSETQ. This CDR3 has 15 amino acids. Supplemented by reference TRBV5-1 and TRBJ2-3, the full variable domain reads KAGVTQTPRYLIKTRGQQVTLSCSPISGHRSVSWYQQTPGQGLQFLFEYFSETQRNKGNFPGRFSGRQFSNSRSEMNVSTLELGDSALYLCASSRGQGSTDTQYFGPGTRLTVL.

Points on this clone: The CDR3 end falls 3 residues outside the read, so it is completed with the germline J gene. The rearrangement uses TRBV2 and TRBJ2-7, with TRBD2 matching 11 bases. J lost 0 bases, V lost 6 bases, and 7 bases had no gene match. The germline CDR1 and CDR2 sequences are SNHLY and FYNNEI. The CDR3 runs to 16 residues. This chain's CDR3 is CASRAGLAASSYEQYF. The sequenced part of the CDR3 DNA is TGTGCCAGCAGGGCGGGACTAGCGGCAAGCTCCTACGAG.

Concerning this clone itself: The read terminates 3 residues ahead of where the CDR3 ends, so the germline J gene completes it. V and J are TRBV6-2 or TRBV6-3 and TRBJ2-7; 14 nucleotides align to TRBD2. V was clipped by 5 bases and J by 4 bases; unmatched bases: 7. The CDR3 has 16 residues. Germline assignment: CDR1 MNHEY and CDR2 SVGEGT. CDR3 sequence: CASSDPGTSGRYEQYF. CDR3 DNA, as far as it was read: TGTGCCAGCAGTGATCCCGGGACTAGCGGGAGATACGAG.

This clone ranks as large in terms of frequency. The read terminates 3 residues before the CDR3 end, so the remaining end is supplied by the germline J gene. The chain couples TRBV7-8 to TRBJ2-7; TRBD2 matches 7 bases. CDR1 and CDR2 (germline): SGHVS, FQNEAQ. V was clipped by 1 base and J by 6 bases; unmatched bases: 9. This CDR3 contains 15 residues. CDR3 DNA (partial): TGTGCCAGCAGCTTAGGGGGTGCGGGAGAAGGCGAG. Encoded protein: CASSLGGAGEGE. The whole CDR3 sequence reads CASSLGGAGEGEQYF. Full variable domain (rest looked up from reference TRBV7-8 and TRBJ2-7): GAGVSQSPRYKVAKRGQDVALRCDPISGHVSLFWYQQALGQGPEFLTYFQNEAQLDKSGLPSDRFFAERPEGSVSTLKIQRTQQEDSAVYLCASSLGGAGEGEQYFGPGTRLTVT.

Worth noting for this clone: The read comes to an end 3 residues before the CDR3 does, leaving the germline J gene to fill in the end. The chain carries TRBV19 and TRBJ2-1, with 7 bases aligning to TRBD2. Losses at the gene ends were 1 base for V and 7 bases for J; bases not matched to a gene: 7. This CDR3 comprises 15 residues. CDR1 and CDR2 (germline): LNHDA, SQIVND (reference sequence). The CDR3 spells CASSIVGGRANEQFF. The sequenced CDR3 bases are TGTGCCAGTAGTATAGTGGGCGGGAGAGCGAATGAG. Filled out from reference TRBV19 and TRBJ2-1, the complete variable domain reads DGGITQSPKYLFRKEGQNVTLSCEQNLNHDAMYWYRQDPGQGLRLIYYSQIVNDFQKGDIAEGYSVSREKKESFPLTVTSAQKNPTAFYLCASSIVGGRANEQFFGPGTRLTVL.

On this clone: The CDR3 end falls 3 residues outside the read, so it is completed with the germline J gene. The chain carries TRBV18 and TRBJ2-3; 8 bases fit TRBD1. Germline V gene data show CDR1 as KGHSH and CDR2 as LQKENI. The ends lost 2 bases at V and 4 bases at J; junction bases unmatched: 8. This CDR3 is 16 amino acids long. The CDR3 bases that were read are TGTGCCAGCTCACCAAATTCGGACAGGGCATCAGATACG. Amino acid sequence: CASSPNSDRASDT. The entire CDR3 protein is CASSPNSDRASDTQYF.

Concerning this clone: The CDR3 goes on 3 residues after the read ends, and that part is filled in from the germline J gene. This chain links TRBV9 with TRBJ2-3; D gene ambiguous. Deletions cut 3 bases from V and 7 bases from J, with 9 bases between. In germline, CDR1 is SGDLS, CDR2 YYNGEE. This CDR3 spans 12 amino acids. The covered CDR3 bases are TGTGCCAGCAGCGGAACAGAGAATACG. Translating it yields CASSGTENT. The full CDR3 sequence reads CASSGTENTQYF. Supplemented by reference TRBV9 and TRBJ2-3, the full variable domain reads DSGVTQTPKHLITATGQRVTLRCSPRSGDLSVYWYQQSLDQGLQFLIQYYNGEERAKGNILERFSAQQFPDLHSELNLSSLELGDSALYFCASSGTENTQYFGPGTRLTVL.

A remark on this clone: The read finishes 3 residues shy of the CDR3 end, and the germline J gene is used to complete it. The J gene is TRBJ2-2, the V gene TRBV29-1; D is unresolved. V was pared by 7 bases and J by 3 bases, with 21 bases between. The CDR3 runs to 16 residues. Germline V lookup: CDR1 SQVTM, CDR2 ANQGSEA. The part of the CDR3 DNA that was read is TGCAGCGGCACTCCCAGTGCAAGGGTGTACACCGGGGAG. Its translation is CSGTPSARVYTGE. The full-length CDR3 reads as CSGTPSARVYTGELFF.

Comments on this clone: The sequence runs out 3 residues before the end of the CDR3; the remainder is reconstructed from the germline J gene. The J gene is TRBJ2-1, the V gene TRBV30, with D perhaps TRBD2 (5 bases). Trimming took 7 bases from V and 3 from J, leaving 16 bases between them. The CDR3 runs to 14 residues. Germline V gene data show CDR1 as GTSNPN and CDR2 as SVGIG (reference sequence). CDR3 protein: CASGQSGDYNEQFF. CDR3 bases read: TGTGCCTCGGGCCAAAGCGGAGACTACAATGAG.